Below are 18 T cell receptor beta chains sequenced from a single sample in a study of CD8 T cells in ankylosing spondylitis (dated by TCRdb to the late 2010s). The full study reports these points: Blood from ankylosing spondylitis patients appeared to be characterized by a TCR beta motif composed of about eight highly homologous amino acid variants.

For these TCRs, the target antigens are not known. Library generation was performed with 5' RACE. The instrument was an Illumina HiSeq 2500. Using fastp at Q25 and MiXCR, TCRdb reprocessed the public reads and kept productive beta chains. Identical CDR3 proteins give one entry, which carries the most common genes and DNA. In all, the sample holds around 450,000 distinct CDR3 sequences, and more than 25% of those were seen once. Roughly 1% of the sample rests with the top ten. What was sequenced was blood, either unsorted or a sorted T cell fraction (not recorded which). These receptors were taken from a male donor with ankylosing spondylitis.

V is TRBV12-3 or TRBV12-4 and J is TRBJ1-4; 7 positions match TRBD1. The CDR3 runs to 16 residues. V shed 5 bases and J 0 bases; nucleotides not matched to a gene: 6. DNA of the CDR3: TGTGCCAGCAGTCTGACAGGGAGGGCAACTAATGAAAAACTGTTTTTT. This translates into CASSLTGRATNEKLFF.

This clonotype appeared a few times. The rearrangement links TRBV29-1 to TRBJ1-1, with 7 bases lining up with TRBD1. There are 13 residues in the CDR3. Germline V CDR1 and CDR2: SQVTM, ANQGSEA. V was pared by 6 bases and J by 3 bases, with 7 bases of the junction left unmatched. The chain's CDR3 is CSVPGGRYTEAFF. DNA of the CDR3: TGCAGCGTCCCAGGGGGTCGGTACACTGAAGCTTTCTTT.

V gene TRBV20-1 combines with J gene TRBJ1-5; TRBD1 matches at 10 bases. The CDR3 contains 16 residues. Looked up from germline, CDR1 is DFQATT and CDR2 is SNEGSKA (reference sequence). Trimming cost V 3 bases and J 1 base; bases outside gene matches: 6. The CDR3 nucleotides are TGCAGTGCTAGTTCGTGGGACAGGGGAAGCAATCAGCCCCAGCATTTT. This codes for CSASSWDRGSNQPQHF.

This clonotype was detected only a few times. The gene calls are TRBV5-1 and TRBJ2-3; TRBD1 agrees at 9 bases. Germline values: CDR1 SGHRS, CDR2 YFSETQ. V shed 3 bases, J shed 6 bases, and the junction held 8 bases outside the gene matches. The CDR3 has 15 amino acids. The CDR3 DNA sequence: TGCGCCAGCAGCTCAAGACAGGGGGGAGGGGATACGCAGTATTTT. It specifies CASSSRQGGGDTQYF.

The chain is built from TRBV12-3 or TRBV12-4 and TRBJ1-2, with D perhaps matching TRBD1 (6 bases). Trimming shortened V by 6 bases and J by 2 bases, and 13 bases separated the two germline ends. There are 14 residues in the CDR3. DNA of the CDR3: TGTGCCAGCAGCCCGGGGGGCAACAACTATGGCTACACCTTC. Translating gives CASSPGGNNYGYTF.

J is TRBJ2-1 and V is TRBV5-1, with D uncertain. Between the trimmed V and J ends, which lost 0 bases and 3 bases, there was a span of 10 bases. Germline V gives CDR1 SGHRS, CDR2 YFSETQ. The CDR3 covers 15 residues. The DNA for the CDR3 is TGCGCCAGCAGCTTGGACATGGTGGGCTACAATGAGCAGTTCTTC. This encodes CASSLDMVGYNEQFF.

This clonotype was recorded a few times. This chain joins TRBV7-8 and TRBJ2-3; 13 nucleotides match TRBD2. Losses at the gene ends were 5 bases for V and 4 bases for J; bases not matched to a gene: 6. CDR1 is SGHVS, CDR2 FQNEAQ, per germline. This CDR3 has 16 amino acids. Here the CDR3 reads CASSARTSGRSDTQYF. The CDR3 DNA reads TGTGCCAGCAGCGCCAGGACTAGCGGGAGATCAGATACGCAGTATTTT. Complete variable domain (other parts from reference TRBV7-8 and TRBJ2-3): GAGVSQSPRYKVAKRGQDVALRCDPISGHVSLFWYQQALGQGPEFLTYFQNEAQLDKSGLPSDRFFAERPEGSVSTLKIQRTQQEDSAVYLCASSARTSGRSDTQYFGPGTRLTVL.

The chain couples TRBV20-1 to TRBJ1-4, with D possibly being TRBD1 (6 bases). In germline, CDR1 is DFQATT, CDR2 SNEGSKA (reference sequence). The length of the CDR3 is 16 residues. Trimming shortened V by 0 bases and J by 8 bases, and 19 bases separated the two germline ends. The CDR3 nucleotides read TGCAGTGCTAGAGAAGGCAGGGGAGGTTTTGTGGAAAAACTGTTTTTT. This sequence encodes CSAREGRGGFVEKLFF.

Only a few counts were recorded for this clonotype. This chain links TRBV20-1 with TRBJ1-5; D call uncertain. Germline V gene lookup returns CDR1 DFQATT and CDR2 SNEGSKA (reference sequence). The ends were cut back, 6 bases at V and 0 bases at J, with 15 bases in the middle. CDR3 length: 15 residues. This chain's CDR3 is CSANSITYSNQPQHF. CDR3 nucleotides: TGCAGTGCGAACAGCATAACTTATAGCAATCAGCCCCAGCATTTT.

This clonotype turned up a few times. This chain links TRBV6-6 with TRBJ1-2, with D uncertain. Germline assignment: CDR1 MNHNY and CDR2 SVGAGI (reference sequence). The length of the CDR3 is 12 residues. Between the trimmed V and J ends, which lost 2 bases and 8 bases, there was a span of 9 bases. Written as DNA, the CDR3 is TGTGCCAGCAGTTACCTCCAGGAAGGCTACACCTTC. Translation: CASSYLQEGYTF.

This clonotype was detected only a few times. The chain is built from TRBV5-1 and TRBJ2-5; TRBD2 agrees at 12 bases. The germline CDR1 and CDR2 sequences are SGHRS and YFSETQ. V lost 4 bases, J lost 2 bases, and 3 bases stayed unmatched. CDR3 length equals 15 residues. CDR3 nucleotide sequence: TGCGCCAGCAGCGGCCTAGCGGGAGGGCAAGAGACCCAGTACTTC. Amino acids: CASSGLAGGQETQYF.

There are a few counts of this clonotype. The gene calls are TRBV20-1 and TRBJ2-3, with 8 bases that match TRBD2. Germline CDR1 and CDR2: DFQATT and SNEGSKA (reference sequence). CDR3 size: 13 residues. V gave up 6 bases and J gave up 4 bases; unmatched junction bases: 6. For the CDR3, the DNA is TGCAGTGCCACCCCAGCGGGAGCAGATACGCAGTATTTT. Protein sequence: CSATPAGADTQYF.

The rearrangement links TRBV30 to TRBJ1-2; possibly TRBD1 for D (6 bases). The CDR3 loop spans 12 amino acids. Per the germline V gene, CDR1 is GTSNPN and CDR2 is SVGIG (reference sequence). Trimming left V 4 bases short and J 3 bases short, with 9 bases between. The CDR3 nucleotides are TGTGCCTGGATGGGGGGCGACTATGGCTACACCTTC. It codes for CAWMGGDYGYTF.

This clonotype was counted between two and nine times. The chain links TRBV6-1 to TRBJ2-1, with 8 bases identical to TRBD2. The V segment lost 6 bases and the J segment 7 bases; nucleotides outside the gene matches: 11. This CDR3 is built from 15 residues. Germline V gives CDR1 MNHNS, CDR2 SASEGT. The DNA of the CDR3 is TGTGCCAGCAGGAAACTAGCGGAGCCGGGAAATGAGCAGTTCTTC. Translation: CASRKLAEPGNEQFF.

This chain uses TRBV5-1 with TRBJ2-7; 8 nucleotides line up with TRBD1. V lost 0 bases to trimming and J lost 1 base; unmatched junction nucleotides: 12. This CDR3 has 18 residues. Germline CDR1 reads SGHRS; CDR2 reads YFSETQ. CDR3 amino acids: CASSLDGTGVRFSYEQYV. The CDR3 DNA is TGCGCCAGCAGCTTGGACGGGACAGGCGTACGATTTTCCTACGAGCAGTACGTC.

J is TRBJ1-4 and V is TRBV20-1; 7 positions match TRBD1. The CDR3 extends over 14 amino acids. Germline V lookup: CDR1 DFQATT, CDR2 SNEGSKA (reference sequence). V shed 3 bases, J shed 8 bases, and the junction held 9 bases outside the gene matches. CDR3 residues: CSASGQGVTEKLFF. CDR3 sequence (DNA): TGCAGTGCTAGCGGGCAGGGGGTAACCGAAAAACTGTTTTTT.

The V and J genes are TRBV20-1 and TRBJ2-1; D might be TRBD2 (6 bases). CDR1 and CDR2 from the germline V gene are DFQATT and SNEGSKA (reference sequence). CDR3 size: 14 residues. V was trimmed by 3 bases and J by 0 bases, leaving 9 bases between them. CDR3 sequence (DNA): TGCAGTGCTAGCCCCGGGAGCTCCTACAATGAGCAGTTCTTC. Translation gives CSASPGSSYNEQFF.

The chain uses TRBV24-1 and TRBJ2-1; D tentatively reads TRBD1 or TRBD2 (5 bases each). Trimming took off 5 bases at V and 5 bases at J, with 12 bases between the two ends. CDR1 and CDR2 (germline): KGHDR, SFDVKD. This CDR3 comprises 14 residues. The DNA for the CDR3 is TGTGCCACCAGTGCCCCGGGGCTCAACAATGAGCAGTTCTTC. It translates to CATSAPGLNNEQFF.